The TCR beta chain under discussion was sequenced for a study of blood T cell repertoires in COVID-19. The overall study: COVID-19 samples from acute and convalescent phases originated in the United States, Italy and Spain. Sources were T cells, B-cell-depleted T cells, or PBMCs; the material itself was cDNA or gDNA.

Sequencing was performed with immunoSEQ multiplex PCR; in TCRdb, only in-frame clones are kept and a portion is missing. The table includes approximately 140,000 clones, roughly four fifths detected once. This CDR3 region has 14 residues. Germline CDR1 SGHRS, CDR2 YFSETQ. The V end was cut by 7 bases, the J end by 2 bases, with 14 bases between. The clonotype was recovered from a human donor with acute or convalescent COVID-19. The donor label of this sample is uncertain. The chain is built from TRBV5-1 and TRBJ2-3; D perhaps matches TRBD1 (6 bases). Sequenced material: peripheral blood. CDR3 nucleotides: TGCGCCAGCCTCAGGGGCGGAATCACAGATACGCAGTATTTT. Protein sequence: CASLRGGITDTQYF.